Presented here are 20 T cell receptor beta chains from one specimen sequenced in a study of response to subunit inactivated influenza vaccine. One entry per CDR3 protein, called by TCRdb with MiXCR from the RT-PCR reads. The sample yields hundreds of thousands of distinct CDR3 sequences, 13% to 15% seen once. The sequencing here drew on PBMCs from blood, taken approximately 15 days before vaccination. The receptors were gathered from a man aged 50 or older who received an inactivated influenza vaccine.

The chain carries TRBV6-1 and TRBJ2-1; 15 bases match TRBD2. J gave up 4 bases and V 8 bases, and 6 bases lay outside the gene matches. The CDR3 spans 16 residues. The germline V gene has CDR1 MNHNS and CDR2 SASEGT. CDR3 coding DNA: TGTGCCAGCGGAAGGACTAGCGGGAGGGCTTACAATGAGCAGTTCTTC. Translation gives CASGRTSGRAYNEQFF.

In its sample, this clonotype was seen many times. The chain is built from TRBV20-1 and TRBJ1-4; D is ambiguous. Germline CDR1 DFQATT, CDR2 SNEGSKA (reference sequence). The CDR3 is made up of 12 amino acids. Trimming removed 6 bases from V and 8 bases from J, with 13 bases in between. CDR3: CSAISDREKLFF. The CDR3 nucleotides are TGCAGTGCCATCTCCGACCGGGAAAAACTGTTTTTT.

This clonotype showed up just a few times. CDR3 region: CAISESEGGVSTEAFF. Here the CDR3 DNA reads TGTGCCATCAGTGAATCGGAGGGGGGTGTGAGCACTGAAGCTTTCTTT. The V call is TRBV10-3, the J call TRBJ1-1, with D maybe TRBD1 (6 bases). Looked up from germline, CDR1 is ENHRY and CDR2 is SYGVKD. With 3 bases removed from V and 4 bases from J, the gap between germline ends came to 18 bases. The CDR3 is 16 residues long.

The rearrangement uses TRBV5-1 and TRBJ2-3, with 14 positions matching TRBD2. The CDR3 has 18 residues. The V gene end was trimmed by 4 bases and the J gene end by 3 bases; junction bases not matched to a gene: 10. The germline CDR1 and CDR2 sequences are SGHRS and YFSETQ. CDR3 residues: CASSPAGTSGSGTDTQYF. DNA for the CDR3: TGCGCCAGCAGCCCCGCCGGGACTAGCGGGAGTGGAACAGATACGCAGTATTTT.

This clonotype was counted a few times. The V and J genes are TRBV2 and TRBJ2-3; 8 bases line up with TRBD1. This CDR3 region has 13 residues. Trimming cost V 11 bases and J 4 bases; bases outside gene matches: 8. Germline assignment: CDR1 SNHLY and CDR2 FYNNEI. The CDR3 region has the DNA TGTGCCGGCCAGGGGGCGCGGGCAGATACGCAGTATTTT. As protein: CAGQGARADTQYF.

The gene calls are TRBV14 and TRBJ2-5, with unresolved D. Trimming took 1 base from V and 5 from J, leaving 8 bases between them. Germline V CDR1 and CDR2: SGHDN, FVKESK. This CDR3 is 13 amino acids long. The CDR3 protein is CASSQGMAETQYF. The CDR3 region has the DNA TGTGCCAGCAGCCAAGGGATGGCGGAGACCCAGTACTTC.

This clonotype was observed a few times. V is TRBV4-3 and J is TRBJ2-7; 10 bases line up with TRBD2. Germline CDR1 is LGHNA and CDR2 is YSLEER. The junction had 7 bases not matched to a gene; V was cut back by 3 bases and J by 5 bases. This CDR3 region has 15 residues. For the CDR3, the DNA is TGCGCCAGCAGCCAGGCCGGGACTAGCGCCGACGAGCAGTACTTC. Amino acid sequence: CASSQAGTSADEQYF.

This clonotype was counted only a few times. The chain's CDR3 is CSATGGQGGYNEQFF. CDR3 nucleotide sequence: TGCAGTGCTACGGGGGGACAGGGGGGCTACAATGAGCAGTTCTTC. The rearrangement links TRBV20-1 to TRBJ2-1; 11 bases are shared with TRBD1. CDR1 and CDR2 from the germline V gene are DFQATT and SNEGSKA (reference sequence). V trimming: 4 bases; J trimming: 3 bases; junction bases outside the gene matches: 5. The CDR3 spans 15 residues.

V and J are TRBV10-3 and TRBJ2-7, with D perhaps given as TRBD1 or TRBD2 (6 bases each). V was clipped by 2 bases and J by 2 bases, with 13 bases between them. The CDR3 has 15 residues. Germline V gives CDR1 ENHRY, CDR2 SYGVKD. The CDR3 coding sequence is TGTGCCATCAGTGAGCCGGGGGCGAAACCCTACGAGCAGTACTTC. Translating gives CAISEPGAKPYEQYF.

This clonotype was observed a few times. CDR3 loop: CASSPRTSGGKNREGTQYF. CDR3 sequence (DNA): TGTGCCAGCAGCCCGAGGACTAGCGGGGGAAAAAACAGGGAGGGTACGCAGTATTTT. This sequence joins TRBV4-2 and TRBJ2-3; 13 bases match TRBD2. This CDR3 has 19 residues. CDR1 and CDR2 (germline): LGHNA, YNFKEQ. J gave up 8 bases and V 4 bases, and 18 bases lay outside the gene matches.

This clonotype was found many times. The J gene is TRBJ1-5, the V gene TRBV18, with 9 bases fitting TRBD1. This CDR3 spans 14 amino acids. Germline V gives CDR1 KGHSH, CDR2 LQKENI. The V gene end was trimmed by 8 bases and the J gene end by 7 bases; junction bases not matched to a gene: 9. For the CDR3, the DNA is TGTGCCAGCAGTCCGGGACAGGGTGGCCAGCCCCAGCATTTT. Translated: CASSPGQGGQPQHF.

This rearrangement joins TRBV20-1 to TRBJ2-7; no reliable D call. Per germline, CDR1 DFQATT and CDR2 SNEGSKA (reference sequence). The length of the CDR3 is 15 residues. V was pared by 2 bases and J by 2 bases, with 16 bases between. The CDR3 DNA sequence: TGCAGTGCTAGATCCCCCCAGGCCGCGGCCTACGAGCAGTACTTC. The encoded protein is CSARSPQAAAYEQYF.

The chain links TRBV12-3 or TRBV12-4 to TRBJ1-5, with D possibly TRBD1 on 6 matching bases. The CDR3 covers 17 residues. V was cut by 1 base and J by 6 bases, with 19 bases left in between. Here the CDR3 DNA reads TGTGCCAGCAGTTTAGGGGGGGCCAGGGTCGGCGGTCAGCCCCAGCATTTT. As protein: CASSLGGARVGGQPQHF.

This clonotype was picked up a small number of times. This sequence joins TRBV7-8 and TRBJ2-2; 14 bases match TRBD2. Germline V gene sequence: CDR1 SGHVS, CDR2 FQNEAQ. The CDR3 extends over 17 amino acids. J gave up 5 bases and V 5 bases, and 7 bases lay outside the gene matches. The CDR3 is CASSPATSGRATGELFF. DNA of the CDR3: TGTGCCAGCAGCCCAGCGACTAGCGGGAGGGCTACCGGGGAGCTGTTTTTT.

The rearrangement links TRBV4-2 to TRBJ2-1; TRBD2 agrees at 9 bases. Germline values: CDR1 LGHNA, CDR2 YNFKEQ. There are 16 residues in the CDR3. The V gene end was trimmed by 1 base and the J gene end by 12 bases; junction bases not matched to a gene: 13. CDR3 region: CASSQAWGLAGGVQFF. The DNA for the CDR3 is TGTGCCAGCAGCCAAGCCTGGGGACTAGCCGGAGGGGTGCAGTTCTTC.

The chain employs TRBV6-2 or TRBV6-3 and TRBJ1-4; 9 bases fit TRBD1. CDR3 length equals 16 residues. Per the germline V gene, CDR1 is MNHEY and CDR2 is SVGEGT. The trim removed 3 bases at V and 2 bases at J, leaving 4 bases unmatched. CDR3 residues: CASSYGQGTTNEKLFF. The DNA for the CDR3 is TGTGCCAGCAGTTATGGACAGGGGACCACTAATGAAAAACTGTTTTTT.

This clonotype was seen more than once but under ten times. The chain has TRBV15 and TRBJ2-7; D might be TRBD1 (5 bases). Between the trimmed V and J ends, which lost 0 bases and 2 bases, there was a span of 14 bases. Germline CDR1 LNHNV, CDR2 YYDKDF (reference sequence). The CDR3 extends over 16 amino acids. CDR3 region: CATSRDLGVGPYEQYF. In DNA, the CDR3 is TGTGCCACCAGCAGAGATTTAGGGGTGGGCCCCTACGAGCAGTACTTC.

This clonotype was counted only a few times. The CDR3: CASQNGLTQETQYF. CDR3 nucleotides: TGCGCCAGCCAAAACGGACTAACTCAAGAGACCCAGTACTTC. The chain has TRBV5-1 and TRBJ2-5, with D maybe TRBD2 (6 bases). There are 14 residues in the CDR3. Germline V gene data show CDR1 as SGHRS and CDR2 as YFSETQ. Trimming left V 7 bases short and J 2 bases short, with 15 bases between.

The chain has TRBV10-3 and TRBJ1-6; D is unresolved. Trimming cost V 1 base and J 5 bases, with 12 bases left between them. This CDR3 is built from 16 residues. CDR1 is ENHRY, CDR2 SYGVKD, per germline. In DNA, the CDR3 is TGTGCCATCAGTGAGTTGTTGGAACAGAATAATTCACCCCTCCACTTT. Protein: CAISELLEQNNSPLHF.

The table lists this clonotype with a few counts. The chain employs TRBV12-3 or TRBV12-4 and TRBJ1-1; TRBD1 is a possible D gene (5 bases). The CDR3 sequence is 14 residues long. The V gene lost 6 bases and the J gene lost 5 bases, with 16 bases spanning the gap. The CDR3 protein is CASSLNIGGTEAFF. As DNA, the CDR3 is TGTGCCAGCAGCCTAAATATCGGGGGGACTGAAGCTTTCTTT.